These 31 T cell receptor beta chains were sequenced from one sample in a study of cytomegalovirus exposure and HLA in healthy donors. Use of 60 Vbeta and 13 Jbeta primers characterized the PCR. The protocol was immunoSEQ multiplex PCR, while the TCRdb copy is restricted to in-frame clones and leaves out a portion. This table has about 120,000 clones, 60% to 85% appearing once. The source material was PBMCs. These receptor sequences come from a female donor in good health and CMV-seronegative.

The rearrangement uses TRBV9 and TRBJ2-7, with 16 bases aligning to TRBD2. Germline CDR1 reads SGDLS; CDR2 reads YYNGEE. CDR3 length: 17 residues. V gave up 4 bases and J gave up 2 bases; unmatched junction bases: 6. For the CDR3, the DNA is TGTGCCAGCAGCCCGGGACTAGCGGGGGGGATACCCTACGAGCAGTACTTC. As protein: CASSPGLAGGIPYEQYF.

The rearrangement links TRBV2 to TRBJ2-2; D not resolved. V was cut by 0 bases and J by 5 bases, with 4 bases left in between. Germline V CDR1 and CDR2: SNHLY, FYNNEI. The CDR3 contains 13 residues. CDR3 amino acids: CASSEAVTGELFF. The CDR3 DNA sequence: TGTGCCAGCAGTGAAGCTGTAACCGGGGAGCTGTTTTTT.

The sample holds one count of this clone. The V gene is TRBV19, the J gene TRBJ2-1, with 15 bases aligning to TRBD2. Germline V gene sequence: CDR1 LNHDA, CDR2 SQIVND (reference sequence). J gave up 6 bases and V 3 bases, and 3 bases lay outside the gene matches. This CDR3 comprises 16 residues. The CDR3, as DNA: TGTGCCAGTAGTATCGGGGGACTAGCGGGGGGCAATGAGCAGTTCTTC. Amino acids: CASSIGGLAGGNEQFF.

This chain uses TRBV13 with TRBJ2-4, with D perhaps TRBD2 (5 bases). CDR1 is PRHDT, CDR2 FYEKMQ, per germline (reference sequence). The CDR3 has 16 residues. V was shortened by 5 bases and J by 1 base, with 15 bases between the two germline ends. The CDR3 nucleotides read TGTGCCAGCAGCCCGGGCTCGGGGAGCGCCAAAAACATTCAGTACTTC. It specifies CASSPGSGSAKNIQYF.

The gene calls are TRBV6-6 and TRBJ2-7; 7 bases match TRBD1. Germline V lookup: CDR1 MNHNY, CDR2 SVGAGI (reference sequence). CDR3 length: 13 residues. V gave up 2 bases and J gave up 6 bases; unmatched junction bases: 4. For the CDR3, the DNA is TGTGCCAGCAGTTACGGGTCAGGGGGCGAGCAGTACTTC. It codes for CASSYGSGGEQYF.

The J gene is TRBJ2-5, the V gene TRBV5-1; maybe TRBD2 (6 bases). V lost 6 bases and J lost 5, with 17 bases in between. In germline, CDR1 is SGHRS, CDR2 YFSETQ. The CDR3 is 14 residues long. CDR3 sequence: CASTLRGPLETQYF. CDR3 nucleotides: TGCGCCAGCACATTGCGGGGCCCCCTGGAGACCCAGTACTTC.

The chain carries TRBV5-1 and TRBJ2-7; a possible D gene is TRBD2 (6 bases). The V gene lost 4 bases and the J gene lost 6 bases, with 17 bases spanning the gap. CDR1 is SGHRS and CDR2 is YFSETQ in the germline V gene. The CDR3 is 14 residues long. Here the CDR3 reads CASSGGTPGGEQYF. In DNA form, the CDR3 reads TGCGCCAGCAGCGGCGGGACCCCCGGAGGCGAGCAGTACTTC.

The rearrangement uses TRBV6-1 and TRBJ2-1, with 8 bases identical to TRBD1. The CDR3 covers 17 residues. Germline V gene lookup returns CDR1 MNHNS and CDR2 SASEGT. Trimming took 3 bases from V and 8 from J; bases not matched to a gene: 15. The CDR3 is CASSDQPPGTGGDEQFF. The CDR3 coding sequence is TGTGCCAGCAGTGACCAACCTCCAGGGACAGGAGGGGATGAGCAGTTCTTC.

This clone was seen a handful of times. The V call is TRBV6-5, the J call TRBJ1-6, with D possibly TRBD1 on 5 matching bases. The CDR3 sequence is 15 residues long. V lost 0 bases, J lost 10 bases, and 13 bases lay in between. Germline CDR1 and CDR2: MNHEY and SVGAGI. This CDR3 reads CASSYSRGSDSPLHF. In nucleotides, the CDR3 is TGTGCCAGCAGTTACTCTAGGGGATCGGACTCACCCCTCCACTTT.

The gene calls are TRBV9 and TRBJ2-7; D is possibly TRBD1 (6 bases). V was pared by 3 bases and J by 1 base, with 14 bases between. There are 15 residues in the CDR3. The germline V gene has CDR1 SGDLS and CDR2 YYNGEE. The CDR3 spells CASSGTGITSYEQYF. The CDR3 region has the DNA TGTGCCAGCAGCGGAACAGGGATTACTTCCTACGAGCAGTACTTC.

V and J are TRBV4-1 and TRBJ2-2; no reliable D call. This CDR3 region has 13 residues. The ends were cut back, 1 base at V and 6 bases at J, with 6 bases in the middle. CDR1 is MGHRA, CDR2 YSYEKL, per germline. The CDR3 region is CASSQVGPGELFF. CDR3 in DNA: TGCGCCAGCAGCCAAGTTGGGCCCGGGGAGCTGTTTTTT.

The chain carries TRBV25-1 and TRBJ1-5, with 8 bases fitting TRBD1. The CDR3 contains 14 residues. Trimming removed 3 bases from V and 5 bases from J; junction bases left unmatched: 3. The germline V gene encodes CDR1 MGHDK and CDR2 SYGVNS. This chain's CDR3 is CASSETGADQPQHF. DNA for the CDR3: TGTGCCAGCAGTGAGACAGGGGCCGATCAGCCCCAGCATTTT.

The J gene is TRBJ1-4, the V gene TRBV9, with D uncertain. The germline V gene encodes CDR1 SGDLS and CDR2 YYNGEE. This CDR3 spans 14 amino acids. V was cut by 2 bases and J by 3 bases, with 8 bases left in between. In nucleotides, the CDR3 is TGTGCCAGCAGCGTCTCCCACTCTAATGAAAAACTGTTTTTT. It yields the protein CASSVSHSNEKLFF.

The rearrangement links TRBV7-8 to TRBJ2-2; TRBD2 aligns across 9 bases. The CDR3 is 17 amino acids. V was pared by 5 bases and J by 5 bases, with 12 bases of the junction left unmatched. The V gene's germline CDR1 is SGHVS and CDR2 FQNEAQ. The CDR3: CASSDTRLAVATGELFF. The CDR3 nucleotides read TGTGCCAGCAGCGACACGAGACTAGCGGTGGCTACCGGGGAGCTGTTTTTT.

The genes are TRBV2 and TRBJ1-2; D uncertain. This CDR3 contains 13 residues. The germline V and J ends were trimmed by 8 bases and 6 bases, with 16 bases remaining between them. CDR1 and CDR2 (germline): SNHLY, FYNNEI. The CDR3, as DNA: TGTGCCAGCGACCCCGTACAGTTTAATGGCTACACCTTC. This translates into CASDPVQFNGYTF. Full variable domain (missing parts from reference TRBV2 and TRBJ1-2): EPEVTQTPSHQVTQMGQEVILRCVPISNHLYFYWYRQILGQKVEFLVSFYNNEISEKSEIFDDQFSVERPDGSNFTLKIRSTKLEDSAMYFCASDPVQFNGYTFGSGTRLTVV.

V gene TRBV25-1 combines with J gene TRBJ1-2; D might be TRBD1 (5 bases). Germline V gene sequence: CDR1 MGHDK, CDR2 SYGVNS. The CDR3 consists of 13 residues. V lost 8 bases, J lost 2 bases, and 12 bases lay in between. The CDR3 DNA reads as TGTGCCAGCGGAACCACAGGCAACTATGGCTACACCTTC. This gives the protein CASGTTGNYGYTF.

This chain links TRBV5-1 with TRBJ1-1; no reliable D call. The germline V and J ends were trimmed by 1 base and 1 base, with 17 bases remaining between them. Germline CDR1 SGHRS, CDR2 YFSETQ. This CDR3 is 17 amino acids long. CDR3: CASSLSGPKRKNTEAFF. CDR3 DNA: TGCGCCAGCAGCTTGTCCGGCCCGAAGCGTAAGAACACTGAAGCTTTCTTT.

The V and J genes are TRBV6-1 and TRBJ2-4; D unresolved. The CDR3 runs to 18 residues. V lost 2 bases and J 0 bases, leaving 17 bases between the germline ends. Germline values: CDR1 MNHNS, CDR2 SASEGT. The CDR3 DNA is TGTGCCAGCAGTGAACTCCGGAGCCTAACTCTAGCCAAAAACATTCAGTACTTC. Translating it yields CASSELRSLTLAKNIQYF.

J is TRBJ2-7 and V is TRBV6-5, with D perhaps TRBD1 (5 bases). The CDR3 consists of 13 residues. Germline loops: CDR1 MNHEY, CDR2 SVGAGI. V lost 5 bases to trimming and J lost 0 bases, with 8 bases between them. DNA of the CDR3: TGTGCCAGCAGTCGACAGAGCTCCTACGAGCAGTACTTC. This sequence encodes CASSRQSSYEQYF.

V usage is TRBV11-2 and J usage is TRBJ1-1, with 12 bases fitting TRBD1. Germline V gene data show CDR1 as SGHAT and CDR2 as FQNNGV. Trimming at V came to 2 bases and at J to 4 bases, leaving 11 bases not matched to a gene. The CDR3 is made up of 18 amino acids. The CDR3 bases are TGTGCCAGCAGCTTATTTCATGGGGACAGGGGGCAGGGCACTGAAGCTTTCTTT. Its protein is CASSLFHGDRGQGTEAFF.

Only a few counts were recorded for this clone. The sample has other DNA sequences that encode this CDR3 too. V and J are TRBV30 and TRBJ1-2; D may be TRBD1 (5 bases). Germline V gene lookup returns CDR1 GTSNPN and CDR2 SVGIG (reference sequence). This CDR3 has 11 amino acids. V was shortened by 1 base and J by 7 bases, with 7 bases between the two germline ends. CDR3 region: CAWSGGGGYTF. Written as DNA, the CDR3 is TGTGCCTGGAGTGGGGGGGGTGGCTACACCTTC. Full variable domain (remainder filled in from reference TRBV30 and TRBJ1-2): SQTIHQWPATLVQPVGSPLSLECTVEGTSNPNLYWYRQAAGRGLQLLFYSVGIGQISSEVPQNLSASRPQDRQFILSSKKLLLSDSGFYLCAWSGGGGYTFGSGTRLTVV.

For the CDR3, the DNA is TGTGCCAGCAGCTGGCTCCAGGGATACGGCTACGAGCAGTACTTC. Its protein is CASSWLQGYGYEQYF. The chain carries TRBV11-2 and TRBJ2-7; D possibly corresponds to TRBD1 (5 bases). Per the germline V gene, CDR1 is SGHAT and CDR2 is FQNNGV. V dropped 4 bases and J dropped 3 bases, with 16 bases sitting between them. CDR3 length: 15 amino acids. The complete variable domain, with remaining parts taken from reference TRBV11-2 and TRBJ2-7, reads EAGVAQSPRYKIIEKRQSVAFWCNPISGHATLYWYQQILGQGPKLLIQFQNNGVVDDSQLPKDRFSAERLKGVDSTLKIQPAKLEDSAVYLCASSWLQGYGYEQYFGPGTRLTVT.

This rearrangement joins TRBV6-6 to TRBJ1-3, with TRBD1 identical over 7 bases. CDR3 length: 13 residues. Germline trimming cut 6 bases from V and 8 bases from J; bases unmatched to any gene: 7. Germline V lookup: CDR1 MNHNY, CDR2 SVGAGI (reference sequence). The CDR3 DNA follows: TGTGCCAGCAGCGTACAGGGGCGAGACACCATATATTTT. Translation: CASSVQGRDTIYF.

The chain links TRBV7-2 to TRBJ2-3, with no clear D. The CDR3 extends over 14 amino acids. V dropped 1 base and J dropped 0 bases, with 5 bases sitting between them. Germline CDR1 is SGHTA and CDR2 is FQGNSA. The CDR3 DNA follows: TGTGCCAGCAGCTTAGACTTTAGCACAGATACGCAGTATTTT. Its translation: CASSLDFSTDTQYF. The full variable domain, in which reference TRBV7-2 and TRBJ2-3 provide the parts outside the CDR3, is GAGVSQSPSNKVTEKGKDVELRCDPISGHTALYWYRQSLGQGLEFLIYFQGNSAPDKSGLPSDRFSAERTGGSVSTLTIQRTQQEDSAVYLCASSLDFSTDTQYFGPGTRLTVL.

CDR3 coding DNA: TGTGCCACCGGACAGGGAGAGGATACGCAGTATTTT. Translated: CATGQGEDTQYF. The rearrangement joins TRBV10-3 to TRBJ2-3; the match to TRBD1 covers 8 bases. Trimming removed 10 bases from V and 6 bases from J; junction bases left unmatched: 6. There are 12 residues in the CDR3. Germline V gene data show CDR1 as ENHRY and CDR2 as SYGVKD.

This sequence joins TRBV4-2 and TRBJ2-3, with 12 positions matching TRBD2. J gave up 1 base and V 1 base, and 0 bases lay outside the gene matches. Germline CDR1 is LGHNA and CDR2 is YNFKEQ. The CDR3 sequence is 16 residues long. The CDR3 sequence: CASSQGTSGGTDTQYF. For the CDR3, the DNA is TGTGCCAGCAGCCAAGGGACTAGCGGGGGCACAGATACGCAGTATTTT.

In this sample, this clone turned up once. This chain joins TRBV9 and TRBJ2-1, with TRBD2 matching 12 bases. The V segment lost 4 bases and the J segment 5 bases; nucleotides outside the gene matches: 4. Germline CDR1 SGDLS, CDR2 YYNGEE. CDR3 length: 15 amino acids. The CDR3 DNA follows: TGTGCCAGCAGCCCGAGACTAGCGGGGGACAATGAGCAGTTCTTC. This translates into CASSPRLAGDNEQFF. The whole variable domain, remainder taken from reference TRBV9 and TRBJ2-1, is DSGVTQTPKHLITATGQRVTLRCSPRSGDLSVYWYQQSLDQGLQFLIQYYNGEERAKGNILERFSAQQFPDLHSELNLSSLELGDSALYFCASSPRLAGDNEQFFGPGTRLTVL.

J is TRBJ1-5 and V is TRBV30; TRBD1 aligns across 8 bases. Trimming at V came to 0 bases and at J to 2 bases, leaving 0 bases not matched to a gene. Germline values: CDR1 GTSNPN, CDR2 SVGIG (reference sequence). The CDR3 is made up of 14 amino acids. In DNA, the CDR3 is TGTGCCTGGAGTGTGACAGGGGGCAATCAGCCCCAGCATTTT. Protein sequence: CAWSVTGGNQPQHF.

The chain recombines TRBV14 with TRBJ1-1, with a weak D call TRBD1 (5 bases). CDR3 length: 15 residues. CDR1 SGHDN and CDR2 FVKESK come from the germline V gene. V was pared by 1 base and J by 1 base, with 10 bases between. The CDR3 here is CASSQAGHTNTEAFF. CDR3 bases: TGTGCCAGCAGCCAAGCTGGACACACGAACACTGAAGCTTTCTTT.

This clone is medium-sized (0.01 to 0.1%) in the sample. The chain has TRBV4-3 and TRBJ2-3; 9 bases fit TRBD1. Germline CDR1 is LGHNA and CDR2 is YSLEER. The V and J ends lost 0 bases and 1 base, in that order; junction bases with no gene match: 5. This CDR3 comprises 17 residues. The CDR3 coding sequence is TGCGCCAGCAGCCAAGATCGGACAGGGGATCGCACAGATACGCAGTATTTT. Translating it yields CASSQDRTGDRTDTQYF.

The rearrangement uses TRBV5-6 and TRBJ2-7; TRBD1 agrees at 9 bases. The V segment lost 4 bases and the J segment 3 bases; nucleotides outside the gene matches: 8. In germline, CDR1 is SGHDT, CDR2 YYEEEE. The CDR3 length is 15 residues. The CDR3 DNA reads TGTGCCAGCAGCCTTACCGGGACAGGGAACTACGAGCAGTACTTC. Its translation: CASSLTGTGNYEQYF.